Each of the 2 T cell receptor beta chains below was sequenced from the same sample in a study of cytomegalovirus exposure and HLA in healthy donors. PCR employed 60 Vbeta and 13 Jbeta primers. Repertoires were generated with immunoSEQ multiplex PCR, while TCRdb's copy carries only in-frame clones and drops some. The repertoire holds approximately 140,000 clones, with around 81% as singletons. The sample taken for sequencing was PBMCs. The receptors here all came from a young man in good health and CMV-seronegative.

This chain links TRBV6-6 with TRBJ1-3, with D perhaps matching TRBD1 (5 bases). V was shortened by 2 bases and J by 3 bases, with 11 bases between the two germline ends. The CDR3 is made up of 15 amino acids. Germline values: CDR1 MNHNY, CDR2 SVGAGI (reference sequence). CDR3 bases: TGTGCCAGCAGTTACCAACGGGGGGGTGGAAACACCATATATTTT. Its protein product is CASSYQRGGGNTIYF.

This clone turned up a few times. The rearrangement uses TRBV15 and TRBJ2-7; unclear D gene. Trimming stripped 0 bases from V and 0 bases from J, with 9 bases between. The V gene's germline CDR1 is LNHNV and CDR2 YYDKDF (reference sequence). This CDR3 is 15 amino acids long. The CDR3 nucleotides read TGTGCCACCAGCAGAGATTTTAGTAGCTCCTACGAGCAGTACTTC. This codes for CATSRDFSSSYEQYF.